Sequencing of this T cell receptor beta chain was carried out in a study of shared clonotypes between healthy human individuals. The assay was run at deep level. TCRdb's copy holds only in-frame clones and misses some; the assay was immunoSEQ multiplex PCR. Among 850,000 to 1,200,000 clones listed, approximately 72% were seen once. The CDR3 covers 15 residues. The germline V gene encodes CDR1 SGHAT and CDR2 FQNNGV. Trimming cost V 1 base and J 4 bases, with 10 bases left between them. Regarding the study as a whole: Richness estimates generally favored naive over memory subsets.

As to this clone: The antigen remains unidentified.

The sequencing input was memory CD4+ T cells sorted from blood. Sample subset: CD45RA-negative fraction. The source of this sequence is a man younger than 35 in good health. V usage is TRBV11-2 and J usage is TRBJ2-2; D gene uncertain. The chain's CDR3 is CASSLVSGSTGELFF. The CDR3 nucleotides are TGTGCCAGCAGCTTAGTCTCTGGCAGCACCGGGGAGCTGTTTTTT.